The source of this T cell receptor (beta chain) is a study of Ad26.COV2.S vaccination and SARS-CoV-2 variants. The protocol was immunoSEQ multiplex PCR, while the TCRdb copy is restricted to in-frame clones and leaves out a portion. The data contain 300,000 to 350,000 clones, 85% of them singletons. Regarding the study as a whole: Breadth, reportedly substantial, characterized the spike-specific CD8+ and CD4+ T cell responses after vaccination. Vaccinees and placebo recipients showed similar non-spike TCR breadth.

Turning to this clone: Its antigen is unknown.

V lost 8 bases and J lost 2, with 10 bases in between. Germline V gives CDR1 MNHEY, CDR2 SMNVEV (reference sequence). CDR3 length: 13 amino acids. As to treatment: roughly 19 received Ad26.COV2.S at low or high dose, single or two shots; about 5 received placebo; per-sample allocation not given. On day 63 after the first injection, vaccine and placebo recipients gave samples. This chain joins TRBV27 and TRBJ1-3; TRBD1 might be the D (5 bases). This specimen was peripheral blood, taken in a trial of Ad26.COV2.S vaccine versus placebo. The sequence came from a person between 18 and 65 years old who received the Ad26.COV2.S COVID-19 vaccine or a placebo. The CDR3 DNA reads TGTGCCAGCGGAAGCAGGGCTGGAAACACCATATATTTT. This codes for CASGSRAGNTIYF.